These 16 T cell receptor beta chains were all obtained from the same sample, sequenced in a study of blood T cells in healthy people across ages. A J-beta primer mix and a sample-barcoded 5' primer were used in a second PCR of about 7 to 12 cycles. Using its own MiXCR run on the 5' RACE reads, TCRdb lists one record per CDR3 protein. The sample has 550,000 to 750,000 distinct CDR3 sequences, around 20% seen once. Sequenced input: blood. Source of these receptors: a man in his sixties or seventies in good health.

This clonotype turned up a few times. This chain joins TRBV5-6 and TRBJ2-7; D assignment may be TRBD1 or TRBD2 (5 bases each). V lost 5 bases and J lost 2, with 11 bases in between. Germline V gene lookup returns CDR1 SGHDT and CDR2 YYEEEE. The CDR3 contains 13 residues. CDR3 in amino acids: CASSQQGPYEQYF. The CDR3 DNA reads TGTGCCAGCAGTCAGCAGGGACCCTACGAGCAGTACTTC.

This clonotype was seen only a few times. At one of its ends the junction is not consistent with the germline gene, which may arise from a read error. The chain recombines TRBV23-1 with TRBJ2-5, with TRBD1 matching 7 bases. TRBV23-1 falls under the ORF class, with uncertain function. There are 15 residues in the CDR3. The CDR3 bases are TGCGCCAGCAGCCAATGGGACAGCTTGTTTGAGACCCAGTACTTC. Protein sequence: CASSQWDSLFETQYF.

Of note for this clonotype: Since a much larger clone is just one base distant, this may be a read error. V gene TRBV25-1 combines with J gene TRBJ1-2; TRBD1 matches 10 bases. The V segment lost 4 bases and the J segment 5 bases; nucleotides outside the gene matches: 10. The germline gives CDR1 MGHDK, CDR2 SYGVNS. The CDR3 has 16 amino acids. The CDR3 DNA reads as TGTGCCAGCAGTGGAGCCGGGACAGGGGAATTTTATGGCTACACCTTC. Residues: CASSGAGTGEFYGYTF.

The chain joins TRBV27 to TRBJ2-3; possible D gene TRBD2, 6 bases. Deletions cut 6 bases from V and 2 bases from J, with 9 bases between. The CDR3 extends over 13 amino acids. Germline V gene sequence: CDR1 MNHEY, CDR2 SMNVEV (reference sequence). DNA of the CDR3: TGTGCCAGCAGGTGGGGACTCACAGATACGCAGTATTTT. This translates into CASRWGLTDTQYF.

This clonotype was seen a few times. The chain has TRBV20-1 and TRBJ2-1; possibly TRBD2 for D (6 bases). Germline assignment: CDR1 DFQATT and CDR2 SNEGSKA (reference sequence). The V end lost 0 bases, the J end lost 4 bases, and 16 bases lay between the germline ends. The CDR3 extends over 16 amino acids. CDR3 sequence reads: CSARDNSGTRYNEQFF. The CDR3 bases are TGCAGTGCTAGAGACAATAGCGGCACCAGGTACAATGAGCAGTTCTTC.

There are many counts of this clonotype. The gene calls are TRBV12-3 or TRBV12-4 and TRBJ2-5; TRBD1 matches 9 bases. This CDR3 comprises 13 residues. Germline trimming cut 6 bases from V and 5 bases from J; bases unmatched to any gene: 4. The CDR3 DNA reads TGTGCCAGCAGCGCGGACAGGGGCGAGACCCAGTACTTC. It specifies CASSADRGETQYF.

The V and J genes are TRBV7-8 and TRBJ2-5; no clear D gene. The germline V gene encodes CDR1 SGHVS and CDR2 FQNEAQ. The CDR3 sequence is 14 residues long. V lost 5 bases and J 9 bases, leaving 19 bases between the germline ends. CDR3 loop: CASSLPDGLGAQYF. The DNA of the CDR3 is TGTGCCAGCAGCCTGCCGGACGGGCTTGGGGCCCAGTACTTC.

There are many counts of this clonotype. The chain recombines TRBV5-1 with TRBJ2-5; the match to TRBD1 covers 10 bases. The germline V gene has CDR1 SGHRS and CDR2 YFSETQ. The junction had 4 bases not matched to a gene; V was cut back by 4 bases and J by 1 base. The CDR3 sequence is 15 residues long. The DNA of the CDR3 is TGCGCCAGCAGCACCGGGACAGGGGCCCAAGAGACCCAGTACTTC. Its protein product is CASSTGTGAQETQYF.

V and J are TRBV5-1 and TRBJ1-2, with 8 nucleotides matching TRBD1. This CDR3 spans 14 amino acids. CDR1 SGHRS and CDR2 YFSETQ come from the germline V gene. V was clipped by 5 bases and J by 6 bases; unmatched bases: 9. CDR3 protein: CASRDLTGENGYTF. As DNA, the CDR3 is TGCGCCAGCAGAGACCTGACAGGGGAAAATGGCTACACCTTC.

This clonotype was observed many times. The V gene is TRBV5-1, the J gene TRBJ2-6; D may match TRBD1 or TRBD2 (5 bases each). The CDR3 loop spans 15 amino acids. V lost 0 bases to trimming and J lost 2 bases, with 6 bases between them. Germline CDR1 SGHRS, CDR2 YFSETQ. CDR3 bases: TGCGCCAGCAGCTTGGGAGGGGCTGGGGCCAACGTCCTGACTTTC. Amino acid sequence: CASSLGGAGANVLTF.

This clonotype was seen only a few times. This chain links TRBV20-1 with TRBJ1-2, with 8 positions matching TRBD1. This CDR3 has 15 amino acids. Germline loops: CDR1 DFQATT, CDR2 SNEGSKA (reference sequence). V dropped 1 base and J dropped 4; count of bases not matched to a gene: 8. CDR3 in DNA: TGCAGTGCTAGAGGTGATGGACAGGGCAGCTATGGCTACACCTTC. It yields the protein CSARGDGQGSYGYTF.

The gene calls are TRBV12-3 or TRBV12-4 and TRBJ2-5; possibly TRBD2 for D (6 bases). CDR3 length: 17 amino acids. V lost 4 bases and J lost 0, with 18 bases in between. The CDR3 loop reads CASSSLRAGIHQETQYF. As DNA, the CDR3 is TGTGCCAGCAGTTCCCTGAGGGCGGGAATTCACCAAGAGACCCAGTACTTC.

This clonotype was observed a few times. This rearrangement joins TRBV7-9 to TRBJ2-5; D gene unclear. With the DNA end fitting TRBJ2-7 better, the J assignment may be wrong. CDR3 length: 13 residues. CDR1 and CDR2 from the germline V gene are SEHNR and FQNEAQ (reference sequence). CDR3 sequence (DNA): TGTGCCAGCAGCCCAACCTATGGGGACGAGCAGTACTTC. Its translation: CASSPTYGDEQYF.

This clonotype was counted between two and nine times. The chain links TRBV9 to TRBJ2-1, with D possibly called TRBD1 or TRBD2 (5 bases each). Between the trimmed V and J ends, which lost 0 bases and 0 bases, there was a span of 7 bases. The CDR3 extends over 15 amino acids. Germline CDR1 reads SGDLS; CDR2 reads YYNGEE. The DNA for the CDR3 is TGTGCCAGCAGCGTAGTGGGGGTCTCCTACAATGAGCAGTTCTTC. It translates to CASSVVGVSYNEQFF.

In this sample, this clonotype turned up a few times. With a much larger clone just one base away, this may be a read error. The V call is TRBV28, the J call TRBJ2-5; no reliable D call. The end of the DNA is better explained by TRBJ2-1, so the J call may be wrong. Germline loops: CDR1 MDHEN, CDR2 SYDVKM. This CDR3 region has 11 residues. For the CDR3, the DNA is TGTGCCAGCAGTTTTTTAAATGAGCAGTTCTTC. This translates into CASSFLNEQFF.

The rearrangement links TRBV9 to TRBJ2-1; a weak D match, TRBD2 (6 bases). The CDR3 runs to 13 residues. V was pared by 2 bases and J by 8 bases, with 11 bases between. The germline V gene has CDR1 SGDLS and CDR2 YYNGEE. The CDR3 reads CASSVTGSDEQFF. DNA for the CDR3: TGTGCCAGCAGCGTCACCGGGAGTGATGAGCAGTTCTTC.